These 28 T cell receptor beta chains share one sample of origin, sequenced in a study of blood T cells in healthy people across ages. PCR was performed a second time for 7 to 11 cycles using a sample-barcoded 5' primer and a J-beta primer mix. TCRdb recomputed calls from the 5' RACE reads with MiXCR, one row per CDR3 protein. Among more than 1.4 million distinct CDR3 sequences listed, approximately 38% were seen once. Specimen: blood. These receptors came from a woman aged 18 to 35 in good health.

The gene calls are TRBV2 and TRBJ1-5; D remains ambiguous. Trimming pared 2 bases from V and 2 bases from J, leaving 16 bases between. The germline CDR1 and CDR2 sequences are SNHLY and FYNNEI. This CDR3 has 17 residues. The CDR3 spells CASSEPGRYEGNQPQHF. The CDR3 nucleotides are TGTGCCAGCAGTGAACCGGGGAGGTACGAGGGCAATCAGCCCCAGCATTTT.

This clonotype has a single count. Compared with germline, one end of the junction differs, possibly owing to a read error. The J gene is TRBJ2-5, the V gene TRBV7-9; 7 nucleotides align to TRBD2. Germline lookup yields CDR1 SEHNR and CDR2 FQNEAQ (reference sequence). The CDR3 length is 16 residues. CDR3 coding DNA: TGTGCCAGCAGCTTAAGGGTGGCGGGAGAGGGAGAGACTCAGTACTTC. Protein product: CASSLRVAGEGETQYF.

The chain combines TRBV12-5 with TRBJ2-1, with a possible D match to TRBD2 (6 bases). Looked up from germline, CDR1 is LGHNT and CDR2 is FRNRAP. The CDR3 runs 16 residues. The germline V and J ends were trimmed by 6 bases and 0 bases, with 15 bases remaining between them. In nucleotides, the CDR3 is TGTGCTAGTGGCCCCCTTGGGGGGAGCTCCTACAATGAGCAGTTCTTC. Amino acids: CASGPLGGSSYNEQFF. Supplemented by reference TRBV12-5 and TRBJ2-1, the full variable domain reads DARVTQTPRHKVTEMGQEVTMRCQPILGHNTVFWYRQTMMQGLELLAYFRNRAPLDDSGMPKDRFSAEMPDATLATLKIQPSEPRDSAVYFCASGPLGGSSYNEQFFGPGTRLTVL.

This sequence joins TRBV2 and TRBJ1-2, with D unresolved. The V end was cut by 7 bases, the J end by 10 bases, with 4 bases between. CDR1 is SNHLY, CDR2 FYNNEI, per germline. The CDR3 contains 8 residues. For the CDR3, the DNA is TGTGCCAGCATGGACTACACCTTC. Its translation is CASMDYTF.

Ten or more counts support this clonotype. The rearrangement uses TRBV10-3 and TRBJ2-7; no clear D. The CDR3 covers 14 residues. CDR1 ENHRY and CDR2 SYGVKD come from the germline V gene. The V and J ends lost 7 bases and 0 bases respectively, with 13 bases between them. This CDR3 reads CAIKLQQSSYEQYF. In DNA, the CDR3 is TGTGCCATCAAATTGCAACAGAGCTCCTACGAGCAGTACTTC.

The V and J genes are TRBV18 and TRBJ2-7; D remains unclear. Trimming left V 0 bases short and J 0 bases short, with 9 bases between. Germline CDR1 is KGHSH and CDR2 is LQKENI. This CDR3 has 15 residues. The CDR3 loop reads CASSPPSLSSYEQYF. The CDR3 DNA is TGTGCCAGCTCACCACCGAGCCTGAGCTCCTACGAGCAGTACTTC.

This clonotype was observed a handful of times. The J gene is TRBJ2-5, the V gene TRBV4-2; 13 bases match TRBD2. CDR1 and CDR2 (germline): LGHNA, YNFKEQ. V shed 1 base, J shed 11 bases, and the junction held 13 bases outside the gene matches. The length of the CDR3 is 17 residues. The CDR3 DNA reads as TGTGCCAGCAGCCAAGGTGGACTAGCGGGAGTGAGGAATGAGCAGTACTTC. As protein: CASSQGGLAGVRNEQYF.

This clonotype was seen only a few times. The chain links TRBV7-8 to TRBJ1-1, with D uncertain. With 4 bases removed from V and 1 base from J, the gap between germline ends came to 13 bases. The CDR3 length is 15 residues. The germline CDR1 and CDR2 sequences are SGHVS and FQNEAQ. This chain's CDR3 is CASSSREGRNTEAFF. The CDR3 bases are TGTGCCAGCAGCTCGCGGGAGGGAAGGAACACTGAAGCTTTCTTT. Variable domain in full (rest from reference TRBV7-8 and TRBJ1-1): GAGVSQSPRYKVAKRGQDVALRCDPISGHVSLFWYQQALGQGPEFLTYFQNEAQLDKSGLPSDRFFAERPEGSVSTLKIQRTQQEDSAVYLCASSSREGRNTEAFFGQGTRLTVV.

The gene calls are TRBV10-3 and TRBJ2-3; D not certain. Germline values: CDR1 ENHRY, CDR2 SYGVKD. Trimming left V 0 bases short and J 0 bases short, with 13 bases between. The CDR3 consists of 17 residues. In DNA, the CDR3 is TGTGCCATCAGTGAGTCTGGCACAACCAGGAGCACAGATACGCAGTATTTT. As protein: CAISESGTTRSTDTQYF.

A few counts support this clonotype. V is TRBV2 and J is TRBJ1-2; D ambiguous. CDR1 and CDR2 from the germline V gene are SNHLY and FYNNEI. Trimming removed 8 bases from V and 8 bases from J, with 12 bases in between. The CDR3 is 11 amino acids. CDR3 bases: TGTGCCAGCTTCAGACCGGAGGGCTACACCTTC. Protein: CASFRPEGYTF.

The J gene is TRBJ1-6, the V gene TRBV27; D is perhaps TRBD1 (5 bases). The CDR3 contains 14 residues. Germline V gene sequence: CDR1 MNHEY, CDR2 SMNVEV (reference sequence). The ends were cut back, 6 bases at V and 7 bases at J, with 13 bases in the middle. Here the CDR3 DNA reads TGTGCCAGCAGCCCCGGGGGGACCAATTCACCCCTCCACTTT. Translating it yields CASSPGGTNSPLHF.

The chain is built from TRBV28 and TRBJ2-6; TRBD1 matches 9 bases. Germline CDR1 is MDHEN and CDR2 is SYDVKM. The CDR3 contains 18 residues. V dropped 7 bases and J dropped 3; count of bases not matched to a gene: 13. CDR3 sequence: CASTPGTGFKVGANVLTF. The CDR3, as DNA: TGTGCCAGCACCCCCGGGACAGGGTTTAAGGTTGGGGCCAACGTCCTGACTTTC. Variable domain in full (rest from reference TRBV28 and TRBJ2-6): DVKVTQSSRYLVKRTGEKVFLECVQDMDHENMFWYRQDPGLGLRLIYFSYDVKMKEKGDIPEGYSVSREKKERFSLILESASTNQTSMYLCASTPGTGFKVGANVLTFGAGSRLTVL.

This clonotype was seen a handful of times. This chain links TRBV13 with TRBJ2-3; 7 nucleotides match TRBD2. The CDR3 spans 16 residues. Trimming at V came to 5 bases and at J to 3 bases, leaving 11 bases not matched to a gene. Per the germline V gene, CDR1 is PRHDT and CDR2 is FYEKMQ (reference sequence). The CDR3 DNA reads as TGTGCCAGCAGCCAATCCCCAGCGGGGATAACAGATACGCAGTATTTT. Residues: CASSQSPAGITDTQYF. The whole variable domain, filled in from reference TRBV13 and TRBJ2-3, reads AAGVIQSPRHLIKEKRETATLKCYPIPRHDTVYWYQQGPGQDPQFLISFYEKMQSDKGSIPDRFSAQQFSDYHSELNMSSLELGDSALYFCASSQSPAGITDTQYFGPGTRLTVL.

The genes are TRBV12-3 or TRBV12-4 and TRBJ2-1; D tentatively fits TRBD1 or TRBD2 (5 bases each). Trimming cost V 3 bases and J 10 bases, with 16 bases left between them. This CDR3 comprises 14 residues. In DNA, the CDR3 is TGTGCCAGCAGTTTCCCGGGACCTAAAACGGAGCAGTTCTTC. It specifies CASSFPGPKTEQFF.

The J gene is TRBJ2-1, the V gene TRBV7-2; 9 positions match TRBD2. CDR1 SGHTA and CDR2 FQGNSA come from the germline V gene. V was pared by 5 bases and J by 7 bases, with 12 bases of the junction left unmatched. This CDR3 spans 16 amino acids. The CDR3 coding sequence is TGTGCCAGCAGCAGAGTGGCGGGAGGGACGTGGAATGAGCAGTTCTTC. Translation gives CASSRVAGGTWNEQFF.

The genes are TRBV7-9 and TRBJ2-1; maybe TRBD2 (6 bases). The CDR3 length is 14 residues. The germline gives CDR1 SEHNR, CDR2 FQNEAQ (reference sequence). Trimming took 3 bases from V and 9 from J, leaving 15 bases between them. CDR3 protein: CASSFTASVPEQFF. CDR3 bases: TGTGCCAGCAGCTTTACGGCTAGCGTGCCTGAGCAGTTCTTC.

The gene calls are TRBV9 and TRBJ2-7; TRBD2 agrees at 13 bases. The CDR3 consists of 17 residues. V trimming: 4 bases; J trimming: 1 base; junction bases outside the gene matches: 8. Germline loops: CDR1 SGDLS, CDR2 YYNGEE. DNA of the CDR3: TGTGCCAGCAGCCCCGGACTAGCGGGAGAGTTATCCTACGAGCAGTACTTC. Protein sequence: CASSPGLAGELSYEQYF. Variable domain in full (rest from reference TRBV9 and TRBJ2-7): DSGVTQTPKHLITATGQRVTLRCSPRSGDLSVYWYQQSLDQGLQFLIQYYNGEERAKGNILERFSAQQFPDLHSELNLSSLELGDSALYFCASSPGLAGELSYEQYFGPGTRLTVT.

This clonotype appeared a few times. The V call is TRBV4-1, the J call TRBJ2-2; D not resolved. The CDR3 is made up of 14 amino acids. Deletions cut 3 bases from V and 6 bases from J, with 11 bases between. CDR1 and CDR2 (germline): MGHRA, YSYEKL. The DNA of the CDR3 is TGCGCCAGCAGCCAGGCTCCGCAACCCGGGGAGCTGTTTTTT. Translating it yields CASSQAPQPGELFF.

There are a few counts of this clonotype. The chain has TRBV6-5 and TRBJ2-7; 8 positions match TRBD2. Germline CDR1 is MNHEY and CDR2 is SVGAGI. V dropped 4 bases and J dropped 2; count of bases not matched to a gene: 16. The CDR3 loop spans 18 amino acids. The CDR3, as DNA: TGTGCCAGCAGTTCGGGGGGGCCACATGAGGAACCTACCTACGAGCAGTACTTC. Translated: CASSSGGPHEEPTYEQYF.

This chain uses TRBV28 with TRBJ2-2; D unresolved. Germline assignment: CDR1 MDHEN and CDR2 SYDVKM. The CDR3 length is 14 residues. V was pared by 7 bases and J by 5 bases, with 14 bases between. CDR3 in amino acids: CASTPLGFTGELFF. CDR3 DNA: TGTGCCAGCACCCCTTTGGGGTTTACCGGGGAGCTGTTTTTT.

This clonotype turned up a few times. The V and J genes are TRBV27 and TRBJ2-4; 7 nucleotides line up with TRBD1. The J call is uncertain, as TRBJ2-7 better fits the DNA end. CDR3 size: 14 residues. Germline CDR1 MNHEY, CDR2 SMNVEV (reference sequence). The CDR3 nucleotides are TGTGCCAGCAGTTACCGGGACAGCTGGTCCGAGCAGTACTTC. Translation: CASSYRDSWSEQYF.

This chain links TRBV10-3 with TRBJ2-2, with D hard to call. Trimming shortened V by 4 bases and J by 2 bases, and 11 bases separated the two germline ends. Germline loops: CDR1 ENHRY, CDR2 SYGVKD. The CDR3 has 15 amino acids. CDR3 bases: TGTGCCATCAGTGTAGAAAGGGCTAACACCGGGGAGCTGTTTTTT. Translation gives CAISVERANTGELFF.

In its sample, this clonotype was seen a few times. The chain uses TRBV3-1 and TRBJ2-1; D might be TRBD1 (6 bases). The germline CDR1 and CDR2 sequences are LGHDT and YNNKEL (reference sequence). Between the trimmed V and J ends, which lost 5 bases and 4 bases, there was a span of 27 bases. The CDR3 has 19 residues. Written as DNA, the CDR3 is TGTGCCAGCAGCTCCAGGGGACAACCAAAGAGGGGAGTATACAATGAGCAGTTCTTC. It is translated as CASSSRGQPKRGVYNEQFF.

V and J are TRBV28 and TRBJ2-7, with TRBD2 as a possible D gene (6 bases). CDR1 is MDHEN, CDR2 SYDVKM, per germline. Trimming left V 5 bases short and J 0 bases short, with 17 bases between. The CDR3 totals 16 residues. CDR3 sequence: CASSAPFGGISYEQYF. The DNA for the CDR3 is TGTGCCAGCAGTGCGCCTTTTGGGGGGATCTCCTACGAGCAGTACTTC.

V is TRBV7-9 and J is TRBJ2-5; the match to TRBD2 covers 9 bases. The CDR3 sequence is 15 residues long. V was pared by 6 bases and J by 2 bases, with 7 bases of the junction left unmatched. Germline V gives CDR1 SEHNR, CDR2 FQNEAQ (reference sequence). As DNA, the CDR3 is TGTGCCAGCAGTTATAGCGGGAGTCAACAAGAGACCCAGTACTTC. Encoded protein: CASSYSGSQQETQYF.

The table lists this clonotype with a few counts. The chain employs TRBV28 and TRBJ1-2; D is perhaps TRBD1 (6 bases). CDR3 length equals 16 residues. V lost 3 bases to trimming and J lost 6 bases, with 20 bases between them. Looked up from germline, CDR1 is MDHEN and CDR2 is SYDVKM. This CDR3 is CASSFINPGGRDGYTF. The CDR3 DNA sequence: TGTGCCAGCAGTTTTATAAATCCTGGGGGGCGAGATGGCTACACCTTC.

This clonotype was seen only a few times. The V and J genes are TRBV2 and TRBJ1-4; 8 positions match TRBD1. The V gene end was trimmed by 3 bases and the J gene end by 7 bases; junction bases not matched to a gene: 7. The CDR3 is 15 residues long. Germline lookup yields CDR1 SNHLY and CDR2 FYNNEI. CDR3: CASSDDRGIGEKLFF. In nucleotides, the CDR3 is TGTGCCAGCAGTGACGACAGGGGTATAGGTGAAAAACTGTTTTTT.

The J gene is TRBJ2-6, the V gene TRBV12-3 or TRBV12-4; D gene uncertain. Trimming removed 3 bases at V and 2 bases at J, with 5 bases between. The CDR3 has 14 amino acids. The CDR3 is CASSFGPGANVLTF. The CDR3 DNA reads TGTGCCAGCAGTTTTGGGCCTGGGGCCAACGTCCTGACTTTC.